The clone carrying this T cell receptor beta chain was seen a few times. The antigen is not known. This record comes from a study of T-cell reconstitution after alpha-beta-depleted transplantation in children. Study-wide results and limits: Some patients owed their high day-60 TCRbeta diversity to surviving recipient T cells and thymic progenitors.

Unique molecular identifiers were used in preparing the TCRbeta library. TCRdb processed the PCR reads anew with MiXCR; each CDR3 protein has one entry. The data show around 200,000 distinct CDR3 sequences, roughly 8.3% seen once. This sequence was found in a male patient aged 2-15 years who had a stem cell transplant for acute myeloid leukemia, so the T cells may come from the graft donor. Material: PBMCs, mostly from graft donor cells, obtained 360 days after TCRalphabeta/CD19-depleted stem cell transplant.

CDR3 protein: CSARDRGQGTEAFF. Here the CDR3 DNA reads TGCAGTGCTAGAGACCGGGGACAGGGCACTGAAGCTTTCTTT. The chain combines TRBV20-1 with TRBJ1-1, with 9 bases identical to TRBD1. The CDR3 length is 14 residues. Germline CDR1 and CDR2: DFQATT and SNEGSKA (reference sequence). Trimming took 0 bases from V and 4 from J; bases not matched to a gene: 3.